The present T cell receptor (beta chain) was sequenced within a study of identifying expanded T cells in peripheral blood. Broader study findings: Variance in clone template counts between roughly two-week samples significantly increased with total template count across all healthy donors.

Of note for this clone: Its antigen is not known.

Using immunoSEQ multiplex PCR, the repertoire was profiled, and TCRdb retains in-frame clones only, with some absent. Here the sample spans about 85,000 clones, approximately 90% being singletons. CDR1 and CDR2 from the germline V gene are SGHTS and YDEGEE. Trimming took 3 bases from V and 10 from J; bases not matched to a gene: 15. The CDR3 spans 17 residues. Sequencing input: blood. The TCR sequence derives from a person aged 18 to 69 in good health. This chain connects TRBV5-8 to TRBJ2-3, with 12 bases aligning to TRBD2. The CDR3 DNA reads TGTGCCAGCAGCTCCGGAACAACTAGCGGGGGGACCGACCCGCAGTATTTT. It translates to CASSSGTTSGGTDPQYF.